This is a list of T cell receptor beta chains from one sample in a study of graft-versus-host responses after intestinal transplantation. Method: immunoSEQ multiplex PCR; TCRdb's copy keeps in-frame clones and lacks some. The repertoire holds about 71,000 clones, with less than 95% as singletons. No antigens are known for them. The specimen comprised unstimulated CD8+ T cells sorted from spleen or lymph node cells, sampled before intestinal transplant. These receptors came from a human donor who received an intestinal transplant. CDR3s include the opening cysteine and the closing phenylalanine or tryptophan. The order of the fields is V gene, clone size, CDR3 length, D gene, J gene, CDR3 protein, CDR3 DNA. D genes are given only for firm matches. The size entry is marked missing in some rows and otherwise reads once, few, many or a size class.

v_call: TRBV4-1; clone_size: -; cdr3_length: 15; d_call: TRBD1; j_call: TRBJ1-2; cdr3_aa: CASSTDRETNYGYTF; cdr3_nt: TGCGCCAGCAGCACAGACAGGGAAACCAACTATGGCTACACCTTC
v_call: TRBV2; clone_size: -; cdr3_length: 13; d_call: -; j_call: TRBJ1-2; cdr3_aa: CASRPPRGDGYTF; cdr3_nt: TGTGCCAGCAGGCCCCCGCGGGGGGATGGCTACACCTTC
v_call: TRBV29-1; clone_size: -; cdr3_length: 12; d_call: TRBD1; j_call: TRBJ2-7; cdr3_aa: CSAETGPYEQYF; cdr3_nt: TGCAGCGCGGAGACAGGGCCCTACGAGCAGTACTTC
v_call: TRBV19; clone_size: -; cdr3_length: 12; d_call: -; j_call: TRBJ1-1; cdr3_aa: CASSIGNTEAFF; cdr3_nt: TGTGCCAGTAGTATCGGGAACACTGAAGCTTTCTTT
v_call: TRBV19; clone_size: -; cdr3_length: 13; d_call: -; j_call: TRBJ1-2; cdr3_aa: CASSIRQGLGYTF; cdr3_nt: TGTGCCAGTAGTATAAGGCAGGGGCTTGGCTACACCTTC
v_call: TRBV6-1; clone_size: -; cdr3_length: 12; d_call: -; j_call: TRBJ2-1; cdr3_aa: CASSESDNEQFF; cdr3_nt: TGTGCCAGCAGTGAATCCGACAATGAGCAGTTCTTC
v_call: TRBV7-8; clone_size: -; cdr3_length: 18; d_call: TRBD2; j_call: TRBJ2-5; cdr3_aa: CASSLPKTGLADQETQYF; cdr3_nt: TGTGCCAGCAGCTTACCCAAAACAGGACTAGCGGACCAAGAGACCCAGTACTTC
v_call: TRBV13; clone_size: -; cdr3_length: 15; d_call: TRBD2; j_call: TRBJ2-5; cdr3_aa: CASSLMPGGQETQYF; cdr3_nt: TGTGCCAGCAGCTTAATGCCGGGGGGGCAAGAGACCCAGTACTTC
v_call: TRBV6-5; clone_size: -; cdr3_length: 15; d_call: TRBD2; j_call: TRBJ2-5; cdr3_aa: CASSYSLAGAETQYF; cdr3_nt: TGTGCCAGCAGTTACTCACTAGCGGGGGCGGAGACCCAGTACTTC
v_call: TRBV18; clone_size: -; cdr3_length: 13; d_call: -; j_call: TRBJ2-7; cdr3_aa: CASSPPDTYEQYF; cdr3_nt: TGTGCCAGCTCACCCCCGGACACTTACGAGCAGTACTTC
v_call: TRBV9; clone_size: -; cdr3_length: 15; d_call: -; j_call: TRBJ2-7; cdr3_aa: CASSVGYGGGGEQYF; cdr3_nt: TGTGCCAGCAGCGTAGGGTACGGGGGTGGTGGCGAGCAGTACTTC
v_call: TRBV15; clone_size: once; cdr3_length: 15; d_call: TRBD1; j_call: TRBJ1-4; cdr3_aa: CATSRPGGGWEKLFF; cdr3_nt: TGTGCCACCAGCAGGCCAGGGGGTGGTTGGGAAAAACTGTTTTTT
v_call: TRBV9; clone_size: -; cdr3_length: 17; d_call: TRBD1; j_call: TRBJ1-6; cdr3_aa: CASSVGRVGRGLFRLHF; cdr3_nt: TGTGCCAGCAGCGTAGGAAGGGTGGGCAGGGGGCTATTCCGCCTCCACTTT
v_call: TRBV9; clone_size: -; cdr3_length: 12; d_call: TRBD1; j_call: TRBJ1-2; cdr3_aa: CASSGTGEGYTF; cdr3_nt: TGTGCCAGCAGCGGTACAGGGGAGGGCTACACCTTC
v_call: TRBV6-1; clone_size: -; cdr3_length: 12; d_call: -; j_call: TRBJ2-7; cdr3_aa: CASSEGGWEQYF; cdr3_nt: TGTGCCAGCAGTGAAGGAGGCTGGGAGCAGTACTTC
v_call: TRBV4-2; clone_size: -; cdr3_length: 14; d_call: TRBD1; j_call: TRBJ1-1; cdr3_aa: CASSQRTGSSEAFF; cdr3_nt: TGTGCCAGCAGCCAACGGACAGGGTCCTCTGAAGCTTTCTTT
v_call: TRBV12-5; clone_size: -; cdr3_length: 14; d_call: -; j_call: TRBJ2-7; cdr3_aa: CASVAGTPRDEQYF; cdr3_nt: TGTGCTAGTGTCGCCGGGACACCAAGGGACGAGCAGTACTTC
v_call: TRBV6-5; clone_size: -; cdr3_length: 14; d_call: -; j_call: TRBJ2-5; cdr3_aa: CASSSGAADGTQYF; cdr3_nt: TGTGCCAGCAGTTCCGGAGCTGCCGATGGGACCCAGTACTTC
v_call: TRBV18; clone_size: -; cdr3_length: 16; d_call: TRBD1; j_call: TRBJ2-1; cdr3_aa: CASSRTGTGGISEQFF; cdr3_nt: TGTGCCAGCTCACGAACCGGGACAGGGGGTATCAGTGAGCAGTTCTTC
v_call: TRBV2; clone_size: -; cdr3_length: 12; d_call: -; j_call: TRBJ1-2; cdr3_aa: CASGGLSVGYTF; cdr3_nt: TGTGCCAGCGGGGGGTTGTCCGTGGGCTACACCTTC
v_call: TRBV6-5; clone_size: -; cdr3_length: 14; d_call: TRBD1; j_call: TRBJ1-5; cdr3_aa: CASRRQGPGQPQHF; cdr3_nt: TGTGCCAGCAGGCGACAGGGACCGGGCCAGCCCCAGCATTTT
v_call: TRBV9; clone_size: -; cdr3_length: 15; d_call: TRBD1; j_call: TRBJ2-7; cdr3_aa: CASSAWDRGPYEQYF; cdr3_nt: TGTGCCAGCAGCGCCTGGGACAGGGGGCCCTACGAGCAGTACTTC
v_call: TRBV9; clone_size: -; cdr3_length: 14; d_call: TRBD1; j_call: TRBJ1-2; cdr3_aa: CASSARQGVDGYTF; cdr3_nt: TGTGCCAGCAGCGCCCGACAGGGGGTCGATGGCTACACCTTC
v_call: TRBV9; clone_size: -; cdr3_length: 16; d_call: TRBD1; j_call: TRBJ2-2; cdr3_aa: CASSSGTGAEAGELFF; cdr3_nt: TGTGCCAGCAGCTCCGGGACAGGGGCGGAGGCCGGGGAGCTGTTTTTT
v_call: TRBV7-9; clone_size: -; cdr3_length: 15; d_call: -; j_call: TRBJ1-5; cdr3_aa: CASSSQDRPNQPQHF; cdr3_nt: TGTGCCAGCAGCTCGCAAGACAGACCCAATCAGCCCCAGCATTTT
v_call: TRBV13; clone_size: -; cdr3_length: 15; d_call: TRBD1; j_call: TRBJ2-5; cdr3_aa: CASSLLRDSQETQYF; cdr3_nt: TGTGCCAGCAGCTTATTGAGGGACAGCCAAGAGACCCAGTACTTC
v_call: TRBV29-1; clone_size: -; cdr3_length: 12; d_call: -; j_call: TRBJ1-2; cdr3_aa: CSVAGTATGYTF; cdr3_nt: TGCAGCGTTGCCGGGACTGCCACGGGCTACACCTTC
v_call: TRBV4-1; clone_size: medium-sized; cdr3_length: 16; d_call: TRBD2; j_call: TRBJ2-3; cdr3_aa: CASSPQLADGDDTQYF; cdr3_nt: TGCGCCAGCAGCCCCCAACTAGCGGATGGTGATGATACGCAGTATTTT
v_call: TRBV27; clone_size: -; cdr3_length: 15; d_call: -; j_call: TRBJ2-7; cdr3_aa: CASSSWAQGSYEQYF; cdr3_nt: TGTGCCAGCAGTAGTTGGGCCCAAGGCTCCTACGAGCAGTACTTC